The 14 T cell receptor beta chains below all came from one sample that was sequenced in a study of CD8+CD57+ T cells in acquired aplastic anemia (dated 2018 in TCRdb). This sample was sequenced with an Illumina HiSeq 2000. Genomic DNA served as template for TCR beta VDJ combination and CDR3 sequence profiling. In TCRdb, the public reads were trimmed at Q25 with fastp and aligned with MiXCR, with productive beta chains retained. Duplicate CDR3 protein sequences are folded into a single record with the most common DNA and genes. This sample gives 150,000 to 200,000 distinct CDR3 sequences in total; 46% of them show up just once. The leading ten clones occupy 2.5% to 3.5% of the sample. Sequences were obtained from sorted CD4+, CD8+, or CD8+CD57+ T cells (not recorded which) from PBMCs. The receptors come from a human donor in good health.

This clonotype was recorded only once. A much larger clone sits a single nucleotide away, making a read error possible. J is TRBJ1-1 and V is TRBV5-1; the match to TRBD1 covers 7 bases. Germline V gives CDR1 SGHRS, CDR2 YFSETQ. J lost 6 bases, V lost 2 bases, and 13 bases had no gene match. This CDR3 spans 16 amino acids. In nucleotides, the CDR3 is TGCGCCAGCAGCTTCCAGACAGGGAGGGGTAGGGCTGAAGCTTTCTTT. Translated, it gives CASSFQTGRGRAEAFF.

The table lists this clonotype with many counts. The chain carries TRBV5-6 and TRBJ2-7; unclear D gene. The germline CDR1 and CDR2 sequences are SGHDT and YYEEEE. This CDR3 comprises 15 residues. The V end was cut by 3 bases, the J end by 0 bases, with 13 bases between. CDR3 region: CASSSRAVSSYEQYF. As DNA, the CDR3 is TGTGCCAGCAGCTCCCGGGCGGTGAGCTCCTACGAGCAGTACTTC.

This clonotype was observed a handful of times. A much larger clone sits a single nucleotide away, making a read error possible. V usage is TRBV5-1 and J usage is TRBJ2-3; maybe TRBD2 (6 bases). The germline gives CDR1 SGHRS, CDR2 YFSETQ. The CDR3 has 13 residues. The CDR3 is CASSRTSTDAQYF. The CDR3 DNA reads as TGCGCCAGCAGCCGCACTAGCACAGATGCGCAGTATTTT.

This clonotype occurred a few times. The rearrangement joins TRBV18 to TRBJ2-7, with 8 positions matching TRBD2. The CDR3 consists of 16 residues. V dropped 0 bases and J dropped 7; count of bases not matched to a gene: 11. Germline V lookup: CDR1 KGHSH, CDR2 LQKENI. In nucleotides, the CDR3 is TGTGCCAGCTCACCACCGCAGACTAGCGCGCCTAGAGAGCAGTACTTC. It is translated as CASSPPQTSAPREQYF.

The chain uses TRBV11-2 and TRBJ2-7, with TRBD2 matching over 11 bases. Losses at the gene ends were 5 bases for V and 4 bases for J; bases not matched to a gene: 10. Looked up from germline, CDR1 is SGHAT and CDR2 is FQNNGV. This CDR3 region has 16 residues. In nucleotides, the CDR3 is TGTGCCAGCAGCCAAGACAGACTAGCGGGGCGTTACGAGCAGTACTTC. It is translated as CASSQDRLAGRYEQYF.

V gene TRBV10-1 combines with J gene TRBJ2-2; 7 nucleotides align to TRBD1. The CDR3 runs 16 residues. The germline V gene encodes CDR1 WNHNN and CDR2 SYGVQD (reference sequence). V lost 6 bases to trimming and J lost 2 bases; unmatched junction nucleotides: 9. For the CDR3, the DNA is TGCGCCAGCAGCTTGGATCCAGGGGGAAACACCGGGGAGCTGTTTTTT. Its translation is CASSLDPGGNTGELFF.

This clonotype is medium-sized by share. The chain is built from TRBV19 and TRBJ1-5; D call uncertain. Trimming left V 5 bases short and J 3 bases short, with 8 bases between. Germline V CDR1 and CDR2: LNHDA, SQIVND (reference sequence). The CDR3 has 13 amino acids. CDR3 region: CASSYGDNQPQHF. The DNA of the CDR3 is TGTGCCAGTAGTTATGGGGACAATCAGCCCCAGCATTTT.

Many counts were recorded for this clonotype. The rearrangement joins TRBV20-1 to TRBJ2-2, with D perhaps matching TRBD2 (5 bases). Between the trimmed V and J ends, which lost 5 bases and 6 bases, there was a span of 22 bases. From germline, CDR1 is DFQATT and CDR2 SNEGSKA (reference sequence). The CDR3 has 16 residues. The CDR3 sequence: CSAQPEVRATAGELFF. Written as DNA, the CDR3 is TGCAGTGCTCAGCCCGAGGTGAGGGCCACCGCCGGGGAGCTGTTTTTT.

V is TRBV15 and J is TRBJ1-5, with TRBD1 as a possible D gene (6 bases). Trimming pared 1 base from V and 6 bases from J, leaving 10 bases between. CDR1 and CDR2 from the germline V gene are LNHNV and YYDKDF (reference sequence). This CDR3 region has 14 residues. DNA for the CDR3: TGTGCCACCAGCAGAGCTGGGGGCGGTCAGCCCCAGCATTTT. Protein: CATSRAGGGQPQHF.

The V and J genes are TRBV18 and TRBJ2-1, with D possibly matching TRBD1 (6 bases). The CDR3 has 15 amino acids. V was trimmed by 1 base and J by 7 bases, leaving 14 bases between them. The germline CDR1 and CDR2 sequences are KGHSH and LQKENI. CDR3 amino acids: CASSPLLQGTNEQFF. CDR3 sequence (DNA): TGTGCCAGCTCACCACTACTCCAGGGGACGAATGAGCAGTTCTTC.

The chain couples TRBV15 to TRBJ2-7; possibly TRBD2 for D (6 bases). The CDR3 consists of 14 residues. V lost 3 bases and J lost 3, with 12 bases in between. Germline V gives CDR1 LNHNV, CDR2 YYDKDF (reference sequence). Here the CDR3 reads CATSRDMGGYEQYF. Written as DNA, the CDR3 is TGTGCCACCAGCAGGGACATGGGAGGCTACGAGCAGTACTTC.

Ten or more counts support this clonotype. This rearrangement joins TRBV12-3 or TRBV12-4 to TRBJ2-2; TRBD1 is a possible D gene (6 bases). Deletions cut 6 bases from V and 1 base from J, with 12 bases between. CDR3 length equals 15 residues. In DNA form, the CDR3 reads TGTGCCAGCAGCTCCGGGACAATGAACACCGGGGAGCTGTTTTTT. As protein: CASSSGTMNTGELFF.

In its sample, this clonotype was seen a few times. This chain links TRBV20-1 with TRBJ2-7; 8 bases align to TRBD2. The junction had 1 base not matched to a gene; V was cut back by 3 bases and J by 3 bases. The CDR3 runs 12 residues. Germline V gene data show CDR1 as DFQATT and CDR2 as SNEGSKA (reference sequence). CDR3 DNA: TGCAGTGCTAGTCGGGGGGGCTACGAGCAGTACTTC. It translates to CSASRGGYEQYF.

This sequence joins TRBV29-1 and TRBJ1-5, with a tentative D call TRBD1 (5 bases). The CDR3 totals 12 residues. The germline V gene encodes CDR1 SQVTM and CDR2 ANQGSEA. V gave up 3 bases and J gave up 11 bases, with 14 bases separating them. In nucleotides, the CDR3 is TGCAGCGTTGACAGGGCCCAAGAGACCCAGCATTTT. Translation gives CSVDRAQETQHF.